These T cell receptor beta chains were read from a single sample in a study of Ad26.COV2.S vaccination and SARS-CoV-2 variants. The repertoire was sequenced with immunoSEQ multiplex PCR; TCRdb's copy has only in-frame clones and lacks some. The profile shows some 520,000 clones, roughly 89% of them singletons. The sequenced sample was peripheral blood, obtained in a trial of Ad26.COV2.S vaccine versus placebo. The receptors were gathered from a person between 18 and 59 years old who received the Ad26.COV2.S COVID-19 vaccine or a placebo. Each CDR3 is given with its conserved first and last residue. D genes are given only for firm matches. Where a row states a size, it is once, few, many or the class of an expanded clone; other rows omit it.

j_call,d_call,v_call,clone_size,cdr3_nt,cdr3_aa
TRBJ2-7,TRBD2,TRBV6-1,.,TGTGCCAGCAGCGATCGACTAGCGGGAGTGCGCGAGCAGTACTTC,CASSDRLAGVREQYF
TRBJ2-1,TRBD2,TRBV19,.,TGTGCCAGTAGTATGCGGGAGGAGTTGTTCTTC,CASSMREELFF
TRBJ2-3,TRBD2,TRBV7-9,.,TGTGCCAGCAGCTTAGGTAGCGGGTTCCAAGATACGCAGTATTTT,CASSLGSGFQDTQYF
TRBJ2-1,TRBD2,TRBV7-8,once,TGTGCCAGCACCCTTAGCGGGCGCTACAATGAGCAGTTCTTC,CASTLSGRYNEQFF
TRBJ1-6,.,TRBV6-5,.,TGTGCCAGCAGTTACGGGGAAACGACACCCCTCCACTTT,CASSYGETTPLHF
TRBJ2-2,.,TRBV30,.,TGTGCCTGGACGCCTAGTTACACCGGGGAGCTGTTTTTT,CAWTPSYTGELFF
TRBJ1-2,TRBD1,TRBV29-1,.,TGCAGCGTCGACAAGGGGGCAGGCGGCTACACCTTC,CSVDKGAGGYTF
TRBJ1-6,.,TRBV5-1,.,TGCGCCAGCAGCTTGGCTCAGGCTGTTTATTCACCCCTCCACTTT,CASSLAQAVYSPLHF
TRBJ2-7,TRBD2,TRBV6-5,.,TGTGCCAGCACGACGGGAGGACCCCTCCTCGAGCAGTACTTC,CASTTGGPLLEQYF
TRBJ2-7,TRBD2,TRBV6-2/TRBV6-3,many,TGTGCCAGCAGCACCCGGACTAGCGCTCACTACGAGCAGTACTTC,CASSTRTSAHYEQYF
TRBJ1-5,TRBD1,TRBV2,.,TGTGCCAGCAGTGAAAGACAGGGTCTGCAGCCCCAGCATTTT,CASSERQGLQPQHF
TRBJ1-2,.,TRBV4-2,few,TGTGCCAGCAGCCAAGACCCAGGGGATGGCTACACCTTC,CASSQDPGDGYTF
TRBJ2-5,TRBD1,TRBV27,.,TGTGCCAGCACTAGGACAGGGTTGGGGGGAGAGACCCAGTACTTC,CASTRTGLGGETQYF
TRBJ2-1,.,TRBV12-3/TRBV12-4,.,TGTGCCAGCAGTATCGGGGATATCAATGAGCAGTTCTTC,CASSIGDINEQFF
TRBJ2-7,TRBD2,TRBV7-9,.,TGTGCCAGCAGCTTAGGGGCTAGCGGGAAATTGGAGCAGTACTTC,CASSLGASGKLEQYF
TRBJ2-7,.,TRBV5-1,.,TGCGCCAGCAGCCCCGGGGGTCTGGGGGCGGCCTACGAGCAGTACTTC,CASSPGGLGAAYEQYF
TRBJ2-3,.,TRBV9,.,TGTGCCAGCAGCGTAGGCCCCTCGGGGACCACAGATACGCAGTATTTT,CASSVGPSGTTDTQYF
TRBJ1-2,.,TRBV6-1,.,TGTGCCAGCAGTGATCCCGCACGCGCGAATTCCTATGGCTACACCTTC,CASSDPARANSYGYTF
TRBJ1-1,.,TRBV19,.,TGTGCCAGTAGTATGGAACAGGGCGCCCGCACTGAAGCTTTCTTT,CASSMEQGARTEAFF
TRBJ2-2,.,TRBV7-3,.,TGTGCCAGCAGCTTATCCCCTAGGGGGAACACCGGGGAGCTGTTTTTT,CASSLSPRGNTGELFF
TRBJ2-4,TRBD1,TRBV4-2,once,TGTGCCAGCAGTCCCGACCTGGGACAGGGGGCAATAGCCAAAAACATTCAGTACTTC,CASSPDLGQGAIAKNIQYF
TRBJ2-5,.,TRBV6-5,.,TGTGCCAGCACCCCAACCGGGACCCTCGAGGAGACCCAGTACTTC,CASTPTGTLEETQYF
TRBJ1-5,TRBD1,TRBV30,.,TGTGCCTGGAAAGACAGGGGCGATCAGCCCCAGCATTTT,CAWKDRGDQPQHF
TRBJ1-1,.,TRBV2,.,TGTGCCAGCAGCCTGTCAAGAAACACTGAAGCTTTCTTT,CASSLSRNTEAFF
TRBJ2-1,TRBD2,TRBV19,.,TGTGCCAGTAGTATAGGAGGGAGGGCCCACAATGAGCAGTTCTTC,CASSIGGRAHNEQFF
TRBJ1-3,TRBD1,TRBV19,few,TGTGCCAGTAGTATCGTCAGGGGGCAAGCGGAGGGAAACACCATATATTTT,CASSIVRGQAEGNTIYF
TRBJ2-5,.,TRBV25-1,.,TGTGCCAGCAGTCCTCACCGGGACCTTGAGACCCAGTACTTC,CASSPHRDLETQYF
TRBJ2-7,.,TRBV6-6,.,TGTGCCAGCTCTGAACAGGGTGCGAGCTCCTACGAGCAGTACTTC,CASSEQGASSYEQYF
TRBJ1-6,TRBD1,TRBV28,.,TGTGCCAGCAGCAGACAGGGCTCCTATAATTCACCCCTCCACTTT,CASSRQGSYNSPLHF
TRBJ2-7,.,TRBV2,.,TGTGCCAGCAGTGAAACAGGCCCTTCCTACGAGCAGTACTTC,CASSETGPSYEQYF
TRBJ1-1,TRBD1,TRBV15,.,TGTGCCACCAGCAGAGAAACAGGGGGGGCTTTCTTT,CATSRETGGAFF
TRBJ2-7,.,TRBV5-1,few,TGCGCCAGCAGCTTGGGTCACGTTGAGCCTACCGAGCAGTACTTC,CASSLGHVEPTEQYF
TRBJ2-7,.,TRBV30,.,TGTGCCTGGACTCGGGGCTTCGAGCAGTACTTC,CAWTRGFEQYF
TRBJ2-7,.,TRBV12-3/TRBV12-4,.,TGTGCCAGCAGTTCAGCGCACGAGCAGTACTTC,CASSSAHEQYF
TRBJ2-2,.,TRBV28,.,TGTGCCAGCGCTTTATTGGGTCCCGGGGAGCTGTTTTTT,CASALLGPGELFF
TRBJ2-1,.,TRBV28,.,TGTGCCAGCACCCCGGGCTCGGGGACGGGCCCCAATGAGCAGTTCTTC,CASTPGSGTGPNEQFF
TRBJ1-1,.,TRBV7-2,.,TGTGCCAGCAGCTCAGGGCCGGTCGGGGCTTTCTTT,CASSSGPVGAFF
TRBJ1-6,.,TRBV9,.,TGTGCCAGCAGCCCCAAAACAAATTCACCCCTCCACTTT,CASSPKTNSPLHF
TRBJ2-7,TRBD2,TRBV18,.,TGTGCCAGCACCGGGACTACCCCCTACGAGCAGTACTTC,CASTGTTPYEQYF
TRBJ1-6,.,TRBV5-1,.,TGCGCCAGCAGCTTTGGGGACTATAATTCACCCCTCCACTTT,CASSFGDYNSPLHF
TRBJ1-2,.,TRBV10-2,.,TGCGCCAGCAGTGAGCCCCAGGGGAGGGGTGGCTACACCTTC,CASSEPQGRGGYTF
TRBJ2-7,.,TRBV9,once,TGTGCCAGCAGCGTAGAAGGTAGTACAGCCTACGAGCAGTACTTC,CASSVEGSTAYEQYF
TRBJ2-4,TRBD2,TRBV30,once,TGTGCCTGGAATAATGGACTAGCGGGAGTTCGGGCTCAGTACTTC,CAWNNGLAGVRAQYF
TRBJ2-3,TRBD2,TRBV2,.,TGTGCCAGCAGGAGACTAGCGGGAGGACCGATCACAGATACGCAGTATTTT,CASRRLAGGPITDTQYF
TRBJ1-1,.,TRBV3-1/TRBV3-2,.,TGTGCCAGCAGCCGACAGTCCATGAACACTGAAGCTTTCTTT,CASSRQSMNTEAFF
TRBJ2-6,.,TRBV5-4,.,TGTGCCAGCAGCCCAGGAGGGGACTCTGGGGCCAACGTCCTGACTTTC,CASSPGGDSGANVLTF